One sample yielded the 5 T cell receptor beta chains listed below, sequenced in a study of blood T cells in healthy people across ages. Together with a sample-barcoded 5' primer, a J-beta primer mix was included in a second PCR lasting about 6 to 11 cycles. TCRdb analysed the 5' RACE reads with MiXCR anew, one entry per CDR3 protein. This sample has under 850,000 distinct CDR3 sequences; around 36% occur once, and the top ten carry roughly 13%. The sequenced material came from blood. The receptors were sampled from a young man in good health.

The chain combines TRBV6-1 with TRBJ2-5; D might be TRBD1 (6 bases). V lost 4 bases and J lost 4, with 19 bases in between. The CDR3 spans 16 residues. Looked up from germline, CDR1 is MNHNS and CDR2 is SASEGT. CDR3 protein: CASSVKETGVGETQYF. The DNA for the CDR3 is TGTGCCAGCAGTGTAAAAGAGACAGGAGTAGGAGAGACCCAGTACTTC.

The gene calls are TRBV5-1 and TRBJ2-3, with no clear D. V lost 4 bases, J lost 0 bases, and 15 bases lay in between. CDR1 and CDR2 from the germline V gene are SGHRS and YFSETQ. This CDR3 region has 16 residues. The DNA of the CDR3 is TGCGCCAGCAGCGGGTCGGGTTCCCAAAGCACAGATACGCAGTATTTT. It codes for CASSGSGSQSTDTQYF.

The rearrangement joins TRBV12-3 or TRBV12-4 to TRBJ1-4, with D perhaps TRBD1 (6 bases). Trimming removed 3 bases at V and 8 bases at J, with 13 bases between. The CDR3 has 14 residues. The CDR3 DNA follows: TGTGCCAGCAGTTTTACAGGGCCTGGAGAAAAACTGTTTTTT. It yields the protein CASSFTGPGEKLFF.

The chain joins TRBV5-5 to TRBJ2-2; TRBD1 matches 8 bases. The CDR3 loop spans 17 amino acids. Germline CDR1 and CDR2: SGHKS and YYEKEE (reference sequence). The ends lost 1 base at V and 6 bases at J; junction bases unmatched: 11. Written as DNA, the CDR3 is TGTGCCAGCAGCTTGAACGGACAGGGTAGGAAGGCCGGGGAGCTGTTTTTT. Protein sequence: CASSLNGQGRKAGELFF.

This chain joins TRBV7-3 and TRBJ2-1; a possible D gene is TRBD1 (6 bases). CDR3 length: 16 residues. CDR1 and CDR2 (germline): SGHTA, FQGTGA. The ends were cut back, 6 bases at V and 5 bases at J, with 20 bases in the middle. CDR3 in DNA: TGTGCCAGCAGTCCACAGGGCTCCCGTTGGGACAATGAGCAGTTCTTC. Its protein product is CASSPQGSRWDNEQFF.